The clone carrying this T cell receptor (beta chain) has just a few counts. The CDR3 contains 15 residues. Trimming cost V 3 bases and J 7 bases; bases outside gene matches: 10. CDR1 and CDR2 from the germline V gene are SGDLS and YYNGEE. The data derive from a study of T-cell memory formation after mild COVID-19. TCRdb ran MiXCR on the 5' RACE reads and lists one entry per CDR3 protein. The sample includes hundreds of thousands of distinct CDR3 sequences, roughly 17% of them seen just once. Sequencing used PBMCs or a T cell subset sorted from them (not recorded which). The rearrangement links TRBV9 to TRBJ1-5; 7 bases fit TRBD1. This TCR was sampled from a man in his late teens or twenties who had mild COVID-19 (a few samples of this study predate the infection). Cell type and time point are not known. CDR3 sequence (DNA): TGTGCCAGCAGCGCCGGAGGAGGGGGCAGGCAGCCCCAGCATTTT. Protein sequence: CASSAGGGGRQPQHF. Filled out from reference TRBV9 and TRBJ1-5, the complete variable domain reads DSGVTQTPKHLITATGQRVTLRCSPRSGDLSVYWYQQSLDQGLQFLIQYYNGEERAKGNILERFSAQQFPDLHSELNLSSLELGDSALYFCASSAGGGGRQPQHFGDGTRLSIL.